This T cell receptor beta chain was found in a study of blood T cell repertoires in COVID-19. About the study: Acute and convalescent COVID-19 specimens originated in the United States, Italy and Spain. PBMCs, B-cell-depleted T cells, or T cells were the source of the cDNA or gDNA that made up the material.

Per the authors' pipeline: Estimation of nucleated cell counts relied on the amplification of reference gene primers. Some clones are missing from TCRdb's copy, which holds only in-frame ones; the method was immunoSEQ multiplex PCR. V and J calls and clone size are those listed in that table; D and trimming were worked out from the DNA. The sample has approximately 250,000 clones, around 83% seen once; the top ten hold about 2.3%. The germline CDR1 and CDR2 sequences are LGHNT and FRNRAP. V lost 6 bases and J 3 bases, leaving 15 bases between the germline ends. The CDR3 spans 14 residues. The TCR sequence derives from a man between 35 and 55 years old who had recovered from COVID-19. The V gene is TRBV12-5, the J gene TRBJ2-7, with a possible D match to TRBD1 (6 bases). Sequenced material: peripheral blood. The CDR3 DNA reads as TGTGCTAGTGGACAGCCGGGACAACTCTACGAGCAGTACTTC. This translates into CASGQPGQLYEQYF.